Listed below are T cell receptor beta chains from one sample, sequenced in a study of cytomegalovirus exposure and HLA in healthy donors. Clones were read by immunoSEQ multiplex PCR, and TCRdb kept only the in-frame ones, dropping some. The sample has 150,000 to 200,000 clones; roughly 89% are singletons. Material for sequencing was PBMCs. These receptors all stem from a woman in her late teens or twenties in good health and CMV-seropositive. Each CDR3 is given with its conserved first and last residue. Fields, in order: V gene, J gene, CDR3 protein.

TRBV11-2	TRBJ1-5	CASSLDPAGSQPQHF
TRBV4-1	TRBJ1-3	CASSQRSASSGNTIYF
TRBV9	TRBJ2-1	CASSVVGTSEQFF
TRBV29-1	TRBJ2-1	CAETALGSSYNEQFF
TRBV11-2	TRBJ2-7	CASSPLTLAGGAYEQYF
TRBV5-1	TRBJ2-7	CASSLAGTGTYEQYF
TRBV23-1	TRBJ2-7	CASTKAVPLHEQYF
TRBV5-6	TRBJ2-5	CASSLDRLAGDETQYF
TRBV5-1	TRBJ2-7	CASSLPAGGNPYEQYF
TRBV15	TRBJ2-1	CATSRDWTSGPYNEQFF
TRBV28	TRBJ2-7	CASSPRTSGYEQYF
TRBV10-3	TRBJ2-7	CAISEQNYEQYF
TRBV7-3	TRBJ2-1	CASSLMSLAGGNEQFF
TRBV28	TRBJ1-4	CASSKRVLTTNEKLFF
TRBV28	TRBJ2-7	CASSSPLAAPPEARF
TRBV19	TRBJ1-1	CASSMTGRGNTEAFF
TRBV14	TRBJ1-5	CASSRGVGQPQHF
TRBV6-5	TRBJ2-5	CASSPRGRFQETQYF
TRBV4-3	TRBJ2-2	CASSQPQGNGELFF
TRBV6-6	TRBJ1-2	CASSRTGGRNYGYTF
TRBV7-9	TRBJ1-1	CASSLRGDRGTEAFF
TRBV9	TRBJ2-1	CASSVELAESNEQFF
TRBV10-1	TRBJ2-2	CASSESRAGELFF
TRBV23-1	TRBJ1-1	CASSQPVAMNTEAFF
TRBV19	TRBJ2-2	CASSPLGAGELFF
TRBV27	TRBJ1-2	CASSFTGTGYGYTF
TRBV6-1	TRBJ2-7	CASLKGVAYEQYF
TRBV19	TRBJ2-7	CASSSSVSRYEQYF
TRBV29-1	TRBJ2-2	CSGRTSGNTGELFF
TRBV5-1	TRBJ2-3	CASSLARLAGGSTDTQYF
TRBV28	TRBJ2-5	CASSFAGGRETQYF
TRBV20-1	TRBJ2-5	CSARDPETQYF
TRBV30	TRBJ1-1	CAWSILDRKNTEAFF
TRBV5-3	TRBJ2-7	CARSLAPREAYEQYF